The text below deals with one T cell receptor beta chain. The sample belongs to a study of OX40 agonist ivuxolimab in advanced cancers. Study at large: Partial responses were observed in three patients, of whom one had hepatocellular carcinoma and two had cutaneous melanoma.

CDR3 size: 16 residues. V was clipped by 0 bases and J by 1 base; unmatched bases: 4. Germline-derived CDR1 and CDR2 are SGHAT and FQNNGV. Generated by immunoSEQ multiplex PCR, the TCRdb table keeps only in-frame clones and is missing some. This sample has about 93,000 clones, with around 92% found just once. The receptor was isolated from an adult with an advanced solid tumor such as melanoma, head and neck, liver or kidney cancer. The rearrangement uses TRBV11-2 and TRBJ2-3, with 7 bases identical to TRBD2. Sequencing was performed on CD4+ or CD8+ T cells sorted from blood, taken in a trial of the OX40 agonist ivuxolimab. The CDR3 loop is CASSLDSSGGTDTQYF. CDR3 bases: TGTGCCAGCAGCTTAGATTCTAGCGGAGGCACAGATACGCAGTATTTT. The full variable domain, rest sourced from reference TRBV11-2 and TRBJ2-3, is EAGVAQSPRYKIIEKRQSVAFWCNPISGHATLYWYQQILGQGPKLLIQFQNNGVVDDSQLPKDRFSAERLKGVDSTLKIQPAKLEDSAVYLCASSLDSSGGTDTQYFGPGTRLTVL.